Ten or more counts support the clone carrying this T cell receptor beta chain. Its cognate antigen is unknown. The record originates from a study of T-cell reconstitution after alpha-beta-depleted transplantation in children. Unique molecular identifiers tagged the TCRbeta library. TCRdb processed the PCR reads anew with MiXCR; each CDR3 protein has one entry. The sample lists about 180,000 distinct CDR3 sequences, around 10% occurring once. Broader study findings: Alpha-beta T cells present about two months after transplant were reported to originate from several hundred expanded graft clones.

V was shortened by 6 bases and J by 2 bases, with 13 bases between the two germline ends. The germline gives CDR1 SEHNR, CDR2 FQNEAQ (reference sequence). The CDR3 loop spans 14 amino acids. The sequences come from PBMCs, collected before TCRalphabeta/CD19-depleted stem cell transplant. The receptor comes from a boy between 2 and 10 years old with acute myeloid leukemia, due to receive a stem cell transplant. This sequence joins TRBV7-9 and TRBJ2-5; maybe TRBD1 (6 bases). This CDR3 is CASSYGTSQETQYF. CDR3 sequence (DNA): TGTGCCAGCAGTTACGGGACATCTCAAGAGACCCAGTACTTC.